These 23 T cell receptor beta chains came from one sample sequenced in a study of response to subunit inactivated influenza vaccine. TCRdb reprocessed the RT-PCR reads via MiXCR and lists one record per CDR3 protein. The data hold roughly 710,000 distinct CDR3 sequences, with 14% observed a single time. Sequencing used PBMCs from blood, obtained roughly 15 days before vaccination. These receptors were collected from a man aged 45-65 years who received an inactivated influenza vaccine.

V gene TRBV12-3 or TRBV12-4 combines with J gene TRBJ1-6; no reliable D call. This CDR3 has 13 residues. Trimming left V 1 base short and J 15 bases short, with 13 bases between. This CDR3 is CASSLGAGQHLHF. The DNA for the CDR3 is TGTGCCAGCAGTTTAGGAGCAGGCCAACACCTCCACTTT.

Remarks on this clonotype: One end of the junction fails to match germline, which may point to a read error. V usage is TRBV20-1 and J usage is TRBJ2-5; 8 bases map to TRBD2. The CDR3 length is 14 residues. The germline V gene encodes CDR1 DFQATT and CDR2 SNEGSKA (reference sequence). For the CDR3, the DNA is TGCAGTGCTACCGGTAGCGGGATCCAAGAGACCCAGTATTTC. Protein sequence: CSATGSGIQETQYF.

V is TRBV10-3 and J is TRBJ2-1; D is ambiguous. Per germline, CDR1 ENHRY and CDR2 SYGVKD. The CDR3 length is 11 residues. The V gene lost 4 bases and the J gene lost 9 bases, with 7 bases spanning the gap. The CDR3 DNA reads TGTGCCATCAGTGGGTCGGGTGAGCAGTTCTTC. Protein product: CAISGSGEQFF.

This clonotype was detected a few times. V usage is TRBV9 and J usage is TRBJ2-3; TRBD2 matches at 9 bases. Trimming cost V 4 bases and J 4 bases; bases outside gene matches: 16. The CDR3 is 18 residues long. The germline V gene has CDR1 SGDLS and CDR2 YYNGEE. The CDR3 DNA follows: TGTGCCAGCAGCCGGAGCTTCGGACTAGCGATAATAGCAGATACGCAGTATTTT. Translation gives CASSRSFGLAIIADTQYF.

The chain employs TRBV3-1 and TRBJ2-1; TRBD2 aligns across 10 bases. CDR1 LGHDT and CDR2 YNNKEL come from the germline V gene (reference sequence). The CDR3 runs 15 residues. J gave up 8 bases and V 1 base, and 5 bases lay outside the gene matches. CDR3: CASSQALAGVDEQFF. CDR3 nucleotides: TGTGCCAGCAGCCAAGCCCTAGCGGGAGTAGATGAGCAGTTCTTC.

The chain uses TRBV12-3 or TRBV12-4 and TRBJ2-4; TRBD2 is a possible D gene (6 bases). This CDR3 contains 13 residues. V was trimmed by 6 bases and J by 9 bases, leaving 15 bases between them. The CDR3 protein is CASSFGTLGIQYF. The CDR3 bases are TGTGCCAGCAGCTTTGGGACTCTCGGCATTCAGTACTTC.

This clonotype was found many times. V is TRBV4-2 and J is TRBJ1-2; 8 bases are shared with TRBD1. CDR3 length: 15 amino acids. CDR1 is LGHNA and CDR2 is YNFKEQ in the germline V gene. After removal of 3 bases from V and 8 bases from J, the junction contained 11 bases not matched to a gene. Here the CDR3 DNA reads TGTGCCAGCAGCCACCCTCTGCAGGGGGCTAGGGGCTACACCTTC. Its protein product is CASSHPLQGARGYTF.

This clonotype turned up a few times. This rearrangement joins TRBV7-3 to TRBJ2-7, with TRBD1 as a possible D gene (6 bases). The length of the CDR3 is 14 residues. The germline V and J ends were trimmed by 4 bases and 6 bases, with 16 bases remaining between them. Germline V gene lookup returns CDR1 SGHTA and CDR2 FQGTGA. The CDR3, as DNA: TGTGCCAGCAGCTCCGGGACACGCCTCGCCGAGCAGTACTTC. Protein product: CASSSGTRLAEQYF.

This clonotype occurred a few times. This rearrangement joins TRBV20-1 to TRBJ2-7; 10 bases match TRBD1. The CDR3 runs to 13 residues. Looked up from germline, CDR1 is DFQATT and CDR2 is SNEGSKA (reference sequence). The trim removed 4 bases at V and 7 bases at J, leaving 7 bases unmatched. CDR3 sequence: CSAKDRGRIEQYF. The CDR3 DNA follows: TGCAGTGCTAAGGACAGGGGGAGGATAGAGCAGTACTTC.

The chain joins TRBV12-3 or TRBV12-4 to TRBJ1-1, with no clear D. Trimming removed 5 bases from V and 2 bases from J, with 9 bases in between. The CDR3 totals 13 residues. The CDR3 spells CASSTKGNTEAFF. CDR3 nucleotide sequence: TGTGCCAGCAGTACTAAGGGTAACACTGAAGCTTTCTTT.

The chain employs TRBV3-1 and TRBJ2-1; 11 bases are shared with TRBD2. Germline CDR1 reads LGHDT; CDR2 reads YNNKEL (reference sequence). The CDR3 has 15 residues. The junction had 8 bases not matched to a gene; V was cut back by 1 base and J by 12 bases. The DNA for the CDR3 is TGTGCCAGCAGCCAAGGCCAGACTAGCGGGGCAACGCAGTTCTTC. Protein product: CASSQGQTSGATQFF.

V and J are TRBV15 and TRBJ1-2, with TRBD1 as a possible D gene (6 bases). This CDR3 is 12 amino acids long. Between the trimmed V and J ends, which lost 6 bases and 4 bases, there was a span of 9 bases. CDR1 and CDR2 from the germline V gene are LNHNV and YYDKDF (reference sequence). The CDR3 is CATRAGVYGYTF. The CDR3, as DNA: TGTGCCACCAGGGCAGGGGTCTATGGCTACACCTTC. Filled out from reference TRBV15 and TRBJ1-2, the complete variable domain reads DAMVIQNPRYQVTQFGKPVTLSCSQTLNHNVMYWYQQKSSQAPKLLFHYYDKDFNNEADTPDNFQSRRPNTSFCFLDIRSPGLGDTAMYLCATRAGVYGYTFGSGTRLTVV.

This clonotype was observed many times. The chain carries TRBV7-9 and TRBJ2-1; D is undetermined. The V end was cut by 6 bases, the J end by 5 bases, with 11 bases between. The CDR3 has 13 residues. Germline CDR1 reads SEHNR; CDR2 reads FQNEAQ (reference sequence). The DNA for the CDR3 is TGTGCCAGCAGTAAACTCCCCCACAATGAGCAGTTCTTC. Protein sequence: CASSKLPHNEQFF.

This sequence joins TRBV5-1 and TRBJ2-2; possibly TRBD1 for D (7 bases). Trimming took 4 bases from V and 5 from J, leaving 15 bases between them. This CDR3 has 15 residues. From germline, CDR1 is SGHRS and CDR2 YFSETQ. The CDR3 here is CASSGTGEVTGELFF. CDR3 DNA: TGCGCCAGCAGCGGAACAGGGGAGGTGACCGGGGAGCTGTTTTTT.

The chain joins TRBV6-2 or TRBV6-3 to TRBJ2-5; D not certain. The V gene lost 1 base and the J gene lost 0 bases, with 6 bases spanning the gap. The CDR3 runs to 14 residues. Germline V lookup: CDR1 MNHEY, CDR2 SVGEGT. CDR3 DNA sequence: TGTGCCAGCAGTTACTACCGGGACCAAGAGACCCAGTACTTC. Translating it yields CASSYYRDQETQYF.

The chain is built from TRBV4-2 and TRBJ2-5, with 15 bases lining up with TRBD2. This CDR3 region has 18 residues. V shed 3 bases, J shed 5 bases, and the junction held 10 bases outside the gene matches. CDR1 and CDR2 from the germline V gene are LGHNA and YNFKEQ. The CDR3 spells CASSHTPWTSGGVETQYF. CDR3 DNA: TGTGCCAGCAGCCACACTCCCTGGACTAGCGGGGGGGTCGAGACCCAGTACTTC.

This clonotype was picked up a small number of times. The gene calls are TRBV20-1 and TRBJ2-7, with D perhaps assigned TRBD1 or TRBD2 (5 bases each). CDR3 size: 13 residues. The V end lost 3 bases, the J end lost 1 base, and 10 bases lay between the germline ends. In germline, CDR1 is DFQATT, CDR2 SNEGSKA (reference sequence). The CDR3 sequence is CSASGGNSYEQYF. The CDR3 DNA is TGCAGTGCTAGTGGGGGTAATTCCTACGAGCAGTACTTC.

The chain is built from TRBV12-3 or TRBV12-4 and TRBJ2-1; D may match TRBD1 or TRBD2 (5 bases each). Trimming stripped 6 bases from V and 0 bases from J, with 12 bases between. This CDR3 has 15 residues. The CDR3 DNA reads TGTGCCAGCAGCCAGACAGCGGACTCCTACAATGAGCAGTTCTTC. Its protein is CASSQTADSYNEQFF.

The chain links TRBV18 to TRBJ2-5; the D is unclear. The CDR3 sequence is 14 residues long. Between the trimmed V and J ends, which lost 0 bases and 4 bases, there was a span of 9 bases. Germline V gene lookup returns CDR1 KGHSH and CDR2 LQKENI. The CDR3 coding sequence is TGTGCCAGCTCACCACCGTCTTTGCTAGAGACCCAGTACTTC. Amino acid sequence: CASSPPSLLETQYF.

This clonotype was found a few times. V and J are TRBV10-3 and TRBJ1-1, with D possibly TRBD1 on 5 matching bases. The CDR3 consists of 15 residues. Trimming pared 10 bases from V and 4 bases from J, leaving 22 bases between. Germline V CDR1 and CDR2: ENHRY, SYGVKD. The CDR3 region has the DNA TGTGCCACCGCGTCAAACCCGACAGAGCGCACTGAAGCTTTCTTT. It codes for CATASNPTERTEAFF.

This clonotype occurred many times. V and J are TRBV7-9 and TRBJ2-5; either TRBD1 or TRBD2 may fit D (6 bases each). Trimming pared 1 base from V and 7 bases from J, leaving 7 bases between. This CDR3 has 12 residues. CDR1 SEHNR and CDR2 FQNEAQ come from the germline V gene (reference sequence). CDR3: CASSLEGGTQYF. The CDR3 DNA sequence: TGTGCCAGCAGCTTAGAGGGGGGGACCCAGTACTTC.

This clonotype was detected ten times or more. The V call is TRBV20-1, the J call TRBJ2-2, with 9 bases matching TRBD2. The length of the CDR3 is 17 residues. Trimming at V came to 0 bases and at J to 7 bases, leaving 12 bases not matched to a gene. Germline V lookup: CDR1 DFQATT, CDR2 SNEGSKA (reference sequence). DNA of the CDR3: TGCAGTGCTAGAGATTTATCTAGCGGGACGTCCGTCGGGGAGCTGTTTTTT. Encoded protein: CSARDLSSGTSVGELFF.

This clonotype showed up many times. J is TRBJ2-1 and V is TRBV5-5; either TRBD1 or TRBD2 may supply D (6 bases each). This CDR3 is built from 14 residues. In germline, CDR1 is SGHKS, CDR2 YYEKEE (reference sequence). Trimming pared 4 bases from V and 7 bases from J, leaving 15 bases between. CDR3 protein: CASSVLGGSNEQFF. The CDR3 coding sequence is TGTGCCAGCAGCGTACTGGGGGGCTCGAATGAGCAGTTCTTC. Full variable domain (rest looked up from reference TRBV5-5 and TRBJ2-1): DAGVTQSPTHLIKTRGQQVTLRCSPISGHKSVSWYQQVLGQGPQFIFQYYEKEERGRGNFPDRFSARQFPNYSSELNVNALLLGDSALYLCASSVLGGSNEQFFGPGTRLTVL.